This paragraph reports one T cell receptor beta chain. Its specificity is unknown. The CDR3 length is 15 residues. Germline V gives CDR1 MNHNY, CDR2 SVGAGI (reference sequence). Trimming at V came to 4 bases and at J to 7 bases, leaving 6 bases not matched to a gene. This sample is part of a study of cytomegalovirus exposure and HLA in healthy donors. About the research overall: Previous work identified 95 million to 140 million unique TCR beta sequences from around 170 million T cells.

PCR amplification relied on 60 Vbeta primers (plus 13 Jbeta primers). Sequencing used immunoSEQ multiplex PCR; TCRdb keeps in-frame clones, though not all of them. The table records approximately 150,000 clones, roughly 66% of them present only once. Study-wide findings and caveats: An analysis done earlier found most TCR beta V segments productive about 87% or about 30% of the time. Among the CMV-associated chains, three were confirmed in vitro as specific for CMV antigens. In a later analysis, HLA-associated TCR beta chains were more clonally expanded than equally common others.

The TCR was taken from a woman between 55 and 75 years old in good health and CMV-seronegative. The chain is built from TRBV6-6 and TRBJ2-1; TRBD2 aligns across 11 bases. The sequenced material came from PBMCs. CDR3 sequence (DNA): TGTGCCAGCAGTTCCCCTAGCGGGAGGAAGAATGAGCAGTTCTTC. Translated: CASSSPSGRKNEQFF.